The table lists the clone carrying this T cell receptor (beta chain) with a few counts. Antigen specificity is unknown. The second PCR ran about 6 to 12 cycles with a sample-barcoded 5' primer and J-beta primers. The authors tagged each cDNA molecule using a template-switch adaptor with 12 random nucleotides. One entry per CDR3 protein results from TCRdb running MiXCR on the 5' RACE reads. Among some 1,500,000 distinct CDR3 sequences listed, approximately 42% were seen once. These data are taken from a study of blood T cells in healthy people across ages. General observations from the study: Since the PBMCs were unsorted, naive and antigen-experienced cells could not be conclusively compared. The recorded TCR beta diversity per million T cells decreased in a roughly linear manner with age.

Researchers report isolating at least 7 million PBMCs per sample. The sequenced sample was blood. The source is a woman under 30 in good health.

The CDR3, as DNA: TGTGCCAGCAGCCCTCTTAAGCGTCAGACCGCCTACGAGCAGTACTTC. Encoded protein: CASSPLKRQTAYEQYF. The rearrangement uses TRBV11-2 and TRBJ2-7, with D unclear. The germline V gene encodes CDR1 SGHAT and CDR2 FQNNGV. The ends were cut back, 5 bases at V and 2 bases at J, with 19 bases in the middle. CDR3 size: 16 residues.